What follows describes a single TCR beta chain. This entry comes from a study of Ad26.COV2.S vaccination and SARS-CoV-2 variants. The V and J ends lost 0 bases and 0 bases respectively, with 12 bases between them. The germline V gene encodes CDR1 MNHEY and CDR2 SVGEGT. The CDR3 sequence is 17 residues long. Treatment indicated: around 19 received Ad26.COV2.S at low or high dose, single or two shots; five or six received placebo; per-sample allocation not given. Samples analyzed were those drawn on day 63 after the first vaccine or placebo injection. Donor was an adult aged 18-55 years in Boston. Repertoires were generated with immunoSEQ multiplex PCR, while TCRdb's copy carries only in-frame clones and drops some. The sample has about half a million clones; approximately 90% are singletons.

The TCR comes from a person aged 18 to 59 who received the Ad26.COV2.S COVID-19 vaccine or a placebo. Sequenced material: peripheral blood, taken in a trial of Ad26.COV2.S vaccine versus placebo. The gene calls are TRBV6-2 or TRBV6-3 and TRBJ1-5; D is possibly TRBD1 (5 bases). Here the CDR3 DNA reads TGTGCCAGCAGTTACTCGTTCGGGGACCGTAGCAATCAGCCCCAGCATTTT. It specifies CASSYSFGDRSNQPQHF.